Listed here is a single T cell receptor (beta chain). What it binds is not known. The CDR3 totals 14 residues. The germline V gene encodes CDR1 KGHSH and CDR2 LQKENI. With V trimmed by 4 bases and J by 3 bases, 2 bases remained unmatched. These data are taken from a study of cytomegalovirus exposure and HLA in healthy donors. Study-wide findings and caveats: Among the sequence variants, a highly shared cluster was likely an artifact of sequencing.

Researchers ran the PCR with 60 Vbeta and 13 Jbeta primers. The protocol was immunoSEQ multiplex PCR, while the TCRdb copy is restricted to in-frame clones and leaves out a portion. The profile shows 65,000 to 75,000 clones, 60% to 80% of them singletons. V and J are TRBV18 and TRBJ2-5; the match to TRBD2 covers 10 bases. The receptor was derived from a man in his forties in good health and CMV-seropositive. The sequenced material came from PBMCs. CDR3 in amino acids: CASSLTSGEETQYF. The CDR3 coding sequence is TGTGCCAGCTCACTTACTAGCGGGGAAGAGACCCAGTACTTC.